Listed below are T cell receptor beta chains from one sample, sequenced in a study of human T cells and chemical hapten exposure. MiXCR, applied by TCRdb to the RACE reads, yields one record per CDR3 protein. The sample records over 300,000 distinct CDR3 sequences, 4.5% to 5.5% being singletons. Sequencing was performed on whole blood, taken in connection with sensitization to the hapten diphenylcyclopropenone (DPC). Every receptor here comes from a woman in her forties or fifties with alopecia areata. Some clones in this sample may be carry-over from other donors' samples. CDR3s leave out the opening cysteine and the closing phenylalanine or tryptophan. D genes are given only for firm matches.

D gene,J gene,V gene,CDR3 protein
NA,TRBJ2-2,TRBV29-1,SVEVAVAGELF
NA,TRBJ2-7,TRBV25-1,ASSESSRYEQY
NA,TRBJ2-7,TRBV2,ASSEYGLAYEQY
NA,TRBJ2-3,TRBV5-5,ASRVGLAILGAQDTQY
NA,TRBJ1-1,TRBV2,ASSNTAGNTEAF
TRBD2,TRBJ2-1,TRBV30,AWTSGIVRYNEQF
TRBD1,TRBJ1-6,TRBV12-3/TRBV12-4,ASSSGQAYNSPLH
NA,TRBJ1-1,TRBV12-2,ASRFPKGKDTEAF
NA,TRBJ1-2,TRBV7-2,ASSQREQGRRNGYT
NA,TRBJ1-1,TRBV12-3/TRBV12-4,ASNAGRQNTEAF
NA,TRBJ1-3,TRBV6-1,ASTKGGISGNTIY
NA,TRBJ2-6,TRBV25-1,ASSEYRGSGANVLT
TRBD1,TRBJ2-7,TRBV7-2,ASSSRDSFYEQY
NA,TRBJ2-5,TRBV11-2,ASSSTPGPQETQY
NA,TRBJ1-5,TRBV6-2/TRBV6-3,ASSPGTVSVQPQH
NA,TRBJ1-6,TRBV25-1,ASSTLNQDPFESYNSPLH
TRBD1,TRBJ2-1,TRBV6-6,ASSRGTGADEQF
NA,TRBJ2-7,TRBV7-9,ASSRGLTYEQY
NA,TRBJ2-2,TRBV30,AWSVRGTGELF
NA,TRBJ2-7,TRBV11-2,ASSLYGGAYEQY
NA,TRBJ2-7,TRBV7-9,ASSKQGKGREQY
TRBD1,TRBJ1-2,TRBV5-6,ASSYGTGVYGYT
NA,TRBJ2-2,TRBV28,ASSGQGTPGELF
TRBD1,TRBJ2-3,TRBV25-1,ASSGGQGYTDTQY
NA,TRBJ2-7,TRBV20-1,SARLTRAVEQY
NA,TRBJ1-1,TRBV7-9,ASSRQGNTEAF
NA,TRBJ2-7,TRBV4-3,ASSQRAGAPYEQY
TRBD2,TRBJ2-1,TRBV27,ATFGRGLRRDEQF
NA,TRBJ2-1,TRBV24-1,ATSGEGNHEQF
NA,TRBJ1-1,TRBV7-2,ASSLDSRMNTEAF
TRBD2,TRBJ2-1,TRBV11-2,ASSPRAGANNEQF
TRBD1,TRBJ1-4,TRBV2,ASSADRGEEKLF
NA,TRBJ1-6,TRBV12-3/TRBV12-4,ASSTWTVNNSPLH